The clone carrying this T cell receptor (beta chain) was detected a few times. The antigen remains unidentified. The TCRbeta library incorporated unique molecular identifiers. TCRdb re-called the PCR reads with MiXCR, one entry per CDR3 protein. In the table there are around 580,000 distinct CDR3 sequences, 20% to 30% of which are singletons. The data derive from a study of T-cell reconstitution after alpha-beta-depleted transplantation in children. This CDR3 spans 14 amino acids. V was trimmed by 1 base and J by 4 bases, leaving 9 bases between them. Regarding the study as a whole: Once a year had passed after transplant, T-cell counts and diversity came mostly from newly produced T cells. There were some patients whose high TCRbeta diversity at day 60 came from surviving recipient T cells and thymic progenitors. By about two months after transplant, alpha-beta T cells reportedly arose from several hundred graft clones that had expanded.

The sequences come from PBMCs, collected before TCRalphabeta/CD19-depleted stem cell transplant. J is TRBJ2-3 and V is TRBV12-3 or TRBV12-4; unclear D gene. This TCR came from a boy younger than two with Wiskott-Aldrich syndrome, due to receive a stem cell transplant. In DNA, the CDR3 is TGTGCCAGCAGTTTAGTGCAGCCACCAGATACGCAGTATTTT. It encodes CASSLVQPPDTQYF.